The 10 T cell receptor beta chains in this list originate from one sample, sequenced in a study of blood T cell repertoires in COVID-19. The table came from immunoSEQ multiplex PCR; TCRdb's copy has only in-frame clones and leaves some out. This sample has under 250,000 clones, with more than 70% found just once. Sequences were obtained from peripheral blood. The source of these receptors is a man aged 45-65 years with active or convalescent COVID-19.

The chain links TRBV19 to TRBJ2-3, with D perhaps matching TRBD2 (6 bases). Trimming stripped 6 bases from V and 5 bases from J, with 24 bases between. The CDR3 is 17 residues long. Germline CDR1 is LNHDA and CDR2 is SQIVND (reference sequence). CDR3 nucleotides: TGTGCCAGTAGCAAAGGGACTGAAGGTTCACACGTAGATACGCAGTATTTT. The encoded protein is CASSKGTEGSHVDTQYF.

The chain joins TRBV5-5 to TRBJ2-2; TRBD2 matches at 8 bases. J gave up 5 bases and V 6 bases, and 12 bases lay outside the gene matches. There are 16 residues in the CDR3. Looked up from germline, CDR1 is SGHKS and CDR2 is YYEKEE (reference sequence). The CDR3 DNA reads TGTGCCAGCACCCTCGGGGGGGGGCTGTCGACCGGGGAGCTGTTTTTT. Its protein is CASTLGGGLSTGELFF.

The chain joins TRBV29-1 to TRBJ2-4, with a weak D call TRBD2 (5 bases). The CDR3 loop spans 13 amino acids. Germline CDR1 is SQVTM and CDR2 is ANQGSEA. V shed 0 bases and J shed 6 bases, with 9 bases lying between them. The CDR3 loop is CSVEDGVGNIQYF. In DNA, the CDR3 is TGCAGCGTTGAAGACGGGGTGGGAAACATTCAGTACTTC.

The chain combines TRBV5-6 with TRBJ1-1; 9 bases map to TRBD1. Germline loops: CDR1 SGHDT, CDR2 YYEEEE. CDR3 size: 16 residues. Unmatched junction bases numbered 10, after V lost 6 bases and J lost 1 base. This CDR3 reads CASIGMTGGSNTEAFF. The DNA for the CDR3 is TGTGCCAGCATCGGAATGACAGGGGGTTCGAACACTGAAGCTTTCTTT.

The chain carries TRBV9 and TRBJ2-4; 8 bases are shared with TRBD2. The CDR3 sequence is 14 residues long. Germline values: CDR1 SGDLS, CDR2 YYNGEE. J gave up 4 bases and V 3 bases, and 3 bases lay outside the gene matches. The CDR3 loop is CASSAGGGKNIQYF. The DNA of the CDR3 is TGTGCCAGCAGCGCGGGAGGGGGAAAAAACATTCAGTACTTC.

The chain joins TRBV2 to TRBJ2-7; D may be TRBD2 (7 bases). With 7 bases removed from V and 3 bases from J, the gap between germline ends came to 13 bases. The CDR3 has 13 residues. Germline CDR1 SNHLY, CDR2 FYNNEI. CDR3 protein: CASIQGGGYEQYF. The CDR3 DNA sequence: TGTGCCAGCATTCAAGGGGGGGGCTACGAGCAGTACTTC. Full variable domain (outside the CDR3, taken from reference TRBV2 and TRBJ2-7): EPEVTQTPSHQVTQMGQEVILRCVPISNHLYFYWYRQILGQKVEFLVSFYNNEISEKSEIFDDQFSVERPDGSNFTLKIRSTKLEDSAMYFCASIQGGGYEQYFGPGTRLTVT.

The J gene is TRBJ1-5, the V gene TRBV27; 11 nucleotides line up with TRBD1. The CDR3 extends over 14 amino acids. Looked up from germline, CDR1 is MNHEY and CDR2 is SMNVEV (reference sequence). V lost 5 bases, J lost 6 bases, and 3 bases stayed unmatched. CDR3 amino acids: CASSRTGGGQPQHF. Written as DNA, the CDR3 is TGTGCCAGCAGTCGGACAGGGGGCGGTCAGCCCCAGCATTTT.

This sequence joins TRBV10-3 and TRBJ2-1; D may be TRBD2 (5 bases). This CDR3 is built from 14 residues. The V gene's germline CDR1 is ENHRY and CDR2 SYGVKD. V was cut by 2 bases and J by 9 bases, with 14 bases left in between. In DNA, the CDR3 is TGTGCCATCAGTGAGACCACAGCCCGGGGTGAGCAGTTCTTC. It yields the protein CAISETTARGEQFF.

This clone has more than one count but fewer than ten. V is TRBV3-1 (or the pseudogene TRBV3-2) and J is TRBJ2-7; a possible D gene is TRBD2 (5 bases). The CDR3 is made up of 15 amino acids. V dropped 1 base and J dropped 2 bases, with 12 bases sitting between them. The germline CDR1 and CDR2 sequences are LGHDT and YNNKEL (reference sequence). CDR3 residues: CASSQVARRTYEQYF. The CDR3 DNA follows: TGTGCCAGCAGCCAAGTGGCCAGGAGGACCTACGAGCAGTACTTC.

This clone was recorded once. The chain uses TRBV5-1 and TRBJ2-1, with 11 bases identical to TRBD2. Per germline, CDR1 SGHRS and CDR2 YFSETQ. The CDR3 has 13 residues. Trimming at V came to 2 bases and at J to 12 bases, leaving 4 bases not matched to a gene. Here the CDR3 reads CASSFIAGGGQFF. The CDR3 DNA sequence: TGCGCCAGCAGCTTTATAGCGGGAGGGGGGCAGTTCTTC.